The 20 T cell receptor beta chains given below trace back to one sample, sequenced in a study of monozygotic twins with inflammatory bowel disease. TCRdb reworked the 5' RACE reads into one entry per CDR3 protein, no DNA. This sample's table reports approximately 330,000 distinct CDR3 sequences. Sequenced material: blood. The receptors derive from a human donor with ulcerative colitis or Crohn's disease, or a healthy co-twin of an affected twin (not recorded which).

J is TRBJ2-1 and V is TRBV10-3. Looked up from germline, CDR1 is ENHRY and CDR2 is SYGVKD. The CDR3 has 11 amino acids. The CDR3 here is CAISDVDEQFF.

The rearrangement links TRBV7-2 to TRBJ2-7; TCRdb's D call of TRBD1 is untestable without DNA. The CDR3 has 16 amino acids. CDR1 SGHTA and CDR2 FQGNSA come from the germline V gene. CDR3 protein: CASQFSGGQVAYEQYF.

The chain couples TRBV28 to TRBJ2-7; the TCRdb D gene call, TRBD1, has no DNA to confirm it. In germline, CDR1 is MDHEN, CDR2 SYDVKM. The CDR3 is made up of 14 amino acids. This chain's CDR3 is CASSFMGIGYEQYF. Full variable domain (rest looked up from reference TRBV28 and TRBJ2-7): DVKVTQSSRYLVKRTGEKVFLECVQDMDHENMFWYRQDPGLGLRLIYFSYDVKMKEKGDIPEGYSVSREKKERFSLILESASTNQTSMYLCASSFMGIGYEQYFGPGTRLTVT.

The chain joins TRBV3-1 to TRBJ2-7; with no DNA, the TCRdb D assignment of TRBD2 cannot be verified. The CDR3 contains 14 residues. Germline V lookup: CDR1 LGHDT, CDR2 YNNKEL (reference sequence). CDR3 protein: CASKAGGSSYEQYF.

The chain employs TRBV15 and TRBJ2-3; TCRdb's D call of TRBD2 is untestable without DNA. Per the germline V gene, CDR1 is LNHNV and CDR2 is YYDKDF (reference sequence). The CDR3 has 17 residues. This CDR3 reads CATSRDRGSGRTDTQYF.

This chain connects TRBV6-2 or TRBV6-3 to TRBJ2-6; TCRdb designates TRBD1, a call that cannot be tested without DNA. Germline CDR1 is MNHEY and CDR2 is SVGEGT. CDR3 size: 18 residues. CDR3 residues: CASSYARTGDSGANVLTF.

This chain joins TRBV4-1 and TRBJ1-6; TCRdb proposes TRBD1, but this gene call is untestable without DNA. Germline V gene sequence: CDR1 MGHRA, CDR2 YSYEKL. The CDR3 totals 16 residues. The CDR3: CASSNPRTGGHSPLHF.

This CDR3 is CASSLGWNYGYTF. J is TRBJ1-2 and V is TRBV10-2. Germline lookup yields CDR1 WSHSY and CDR2 SAAADI. This CDR3 has 13 residues.

The genes are TRBV5-1 and TRBJ1-3. In germline, CDR1 is SGHRS, CDR2 YFSETQ. The CDR3 runs 15 residues. CDR3 amino acids: CASSPDGIQGNTIYF.

The V gene is TRBV3-1, the J gene TRBJ1-2; TCRdb selects TRBD1, and the lack of DNA leaves this call unchecked. Per germline, CDR1 LGHDT and CDR2 YNNKEL (reference sequence). The CDR3 has 13 residues. CDR3 sequence reads: CASSRGTGVYYTF.

CDR3 in amino acids: CASSPHLYGYTF. The chain is built from TRBV2 and TRBJ1-2. The CDR3 is made up of 12 amino acids. The V gene's germline CDR1 is SNHLY and CDR2 FYNNEI.

This chain joins TRBV5-5 and TRBJ1-1; TCRdb names TRBD1, which stays unverified in the absence of DNA. There are 14 residues in the CDR3. Germline lookup yields CDR1 SGHKS and CDR2 YYEKEE (reference sequence). CDR3 region: CASSQDRAYTEAFF.

The V and J genes are TRBV7-2 and TRBJ1-1; the D call of TRBD1 rests on TCRdb alone, since no DNA is present to check it. There are 15 residues in the CDR3. Germline V lookup: CDR1 SGHTA, CDR2 FQGNSA. This chain's CDR3 is CASSPPEGQATEAFF. The variable domain in full, completed from reference TRBV7-2 and TRBJ1-1, reads GAGVSQSPSNKVTEKGKDVELRCDPISGHTALYWYRQSLGQGLEFLIYFQGNSAPDKSGLPSDRFSAERTGGSVSTLTIQRTQQEDSAVYLCASSPPEGQATEAFFGQGTRLTVV.

V gene TRBV29-1 combines with J gene TRBJ2-3; TCRdb outputs TRBD1, but without DNA this stays unchecked. Germline V gives CDR1 SQVTM, CDR2 ANQGSEA. The CDR3 spans 13 residues. The CDR3 loop is CSDGQVSPYTQYF.

The chain couples TRBV28 to TRBJ2-7; TCRdb designates TRBD2, a call that cannot be tested without DNA. This CDR3 is built from 15 residues. CDR1 is MDHEN and CDR2 is SYDVKM in the germline V gene. The CDR3 loop reads CASSFAGGKAYEQYF.

The rearrangement uses TRBV12-3 or TRBV12-4 and TRBJ2-7. There are 13 residues in the CDR3. CDR3 residues: CASLHTVQEEQYF.

The rearrangement uses TRBV5-1 and TRBJ2-3; the D call of TRBD1 rests on TCRdb alone, since no DNA is present to check it. The CDR3 contains 15 residues. Germline-derived CDR1 and CDR2 are SGHRS and YFSETQ. Here the CDR3 reads CASSLTAGPIDTQYF.

The chain carries TRBV28 and TRBJ1-1; TCRdb lists TRBD1, though no DNA is available to test this call. Germline lookup yields CDR1 MDHEN and CDR2 SYDVKM. The CDR3 is 15 residues long. CDR3 sequence: CASRINRARGTEAFF.

V and J are TRBV7-2 and TRBJ1-1. The CDR3 runs to 14 residues. Germline-derived CDR1 and CDR2 are SGHTA and FQGNSA. CDR3 loop: CASNAEGLNTEAFF.

The chain carries TRBV20-1 and TRBJ1-5; the TCRdb D gene call, TRBD1, has no DNA to confirm it. The CDR3 length is 14 residues. Germline lookup yields CDR1 DFQATT and CDR2 SNEGSKA (reference sequence). CDR3 sequence reads: CSAPRTGGDQPQHF.